A selection of T cell receptor beta chains follows, all from one sample in a study of blood T cell repertoires in COVID-19. Sequencing was performed with immunoSEQ multiplex PCR; in TCRdb, only in-frame clones are kept and a portion is missing. The sample comprises under 85,000 clones, around 83% of which are singletons, and around 5% rests with the top ten. Material: peripheral blood. These receptors originate from a man between 45 and 60 years old with active COVID-19. Both conserved end residues are part of each CDR3. Each record gives: V gene, CDR3 protein.

TRBV7-8	CASSLGQGLWETQYF
TRBV29-1	CSVGMAGDTEAFF
TRBV7-6	CASSLGSLAPQETQYF
TRBV18	CASSPGVSSGGAHEQFF
TRBV7-2	CASSSDWVADTQYF
TRBV19	CASSFRVAGELFF
TRBV6-1	CASSEAASGSGNEQFF
TRBV6-4	CASGSGGFNEQFF
TRBV4-2	CASSQDRKQGMADTQYF
TRBV5-1	CASSRTSGGFNEQFF
TRBV7-2	CASSSGEGSGSRYEQYF
TRBV27	CASSTIAGTGHNEQFF
TRBV19	CASSTAGTGDNGGKLFF
TRBV9	CASSAGIYGYTF
TRBV29-1	CSGRTPGDYGYTF
TRBV23-1	CASSHRDREEEKLFF
TRBV28	CASRGQSGGYTF
TRBV28	CASNREFHTEAFF